A selection of T cell receptor beta chains follows, all from one sample in a study of T cell responses to AZD1222 COVID-19 vaccine. The data were produced by immunoSEQ multiplex PCR, yet TCRdb's version contains in-frame clones alone and is incomplete. The sample contains some 130,000 clones, roughly nine tenths of which appear only once. Sequenced here: peripheral blood, sampled on day 0 of AZD1222 vaccination. The receptors derive from an adult in good health. Both conserved end residues are part of each CDR3. Fields, in order: D gene, clone size, J gene, V gene, CDR3 DNA, CDR3 protein. D genes are given only for firm matches. Part of the rows lack a size; the others show once, few, many or a class for expanded clones.

D gene: .
clone size: .
J gene: TRBJ2-7
V gene: TRBV9
CDR3 DNA: TGTGCCAGCAGCCTTGGAGGGCGGGTCGACGAGCAGTACTTC
CDR3 protein: CASSLGGRVDEQYF

D gene: .
clone size: .
J gene: TRBJ2-3
V gene: TRBV9
CDR3 DNA: TGTGCCAGCAGCGTAGATCGGACGGCAGATACGCAGTATTTT
CDR3 protein: CASSVDRTADTQYF

D gene: .
clone size: .
J gene: TRBJ1-5
V gene: TRBV27
CDR3 DNA: TGTGCCAGCAGTTTAAAAGCAGGCGGGAAACAGCCCCAGCATTTT
CDR3 protein: CASSLKAGGKQPQHF

D gene: TRBD2
clone size: .
J gene: TRBJ2-3
V gene: TRBV19
CDR3 DNA: TGTGCCAGTAGACTTAGCGGGAGGGCCACAGATACGCAGTATTTT
CDR3 protein: CASRLSGRATDTQYF

D gene: TRBD2
clone size: .
J gene: TRBJ2-3
V gene: TRBV5-1
CDR3 DNA: TGCGCCAGCAGCTTGGCTAGCGGGAGTGGGGATACGCAGTATTTT
CDR3 protein: CASSLASGSGDTQYF

D gene: TRBD1
clone size: once
J gene: TRBJ1-2
V gene: TRBV7-9
CDR3 DNA: TGTGCCAGCAGCCCAATTTCCGACAGGGTCTATGGCTACACCTTC
CDR3 protein: CASSPISDRVYGYTF

D gene: .
clone size: .
J gene: TRBJ1-1
V gene: TRBV18
CDR3 DNA: TGTGCCAGCTCACCACCGGGCCGGTTTGACACTGAAGCTTTCTTT
CDR3 protein: CASSPPGRFDTEAFF

D gene: TRBD2
clone size: .
J gene: TRBJ2-1
V gene: TRBV7-8
CDR3 DNA: TGTGCCAGCAGCTTAGGACTAGCGGGGAATGAGCAGTTCTTC
CDR3 protein: CASSLGLAGNEQFF

D gene: .
clone size: .
J gene: TRBJ2-7
V gene: TRBV24-1
CDR3 DNA: TGTGCCACCGCGGGCAGTAGCTCCTACGAGCAGTACTTC
CDR3 protein: CATAGSSSYEQYF

D gene: TRBD1
clone size: .
J gene: TRBJ2-7
V gene: TRBV9
CDR3 DNA: TGTGCCAGCAGCGCGGGACAGGGCTTAGGCGAGCAGTACTTC
CDR3 protein: CASSAGQGLGEQYF

D gene: .
clone size: .
J gene: TRBJ2-1
V gene: TRBV10-2
CDR3 DNA: TGCGCCAGCAGTAACAAGGGGGGATCCTACAATGAGCAGTTCTTC
CDR3 protein: CASSNKGGSYNEQFF

D gene: .
clone size: .
J gene: TRBJ1-6
V gene: TRBV10-3
CDR3 DNA: TGTGCCATCAGTGAGTCGGGAGGGGGTCGGTCACCCCTCCACTTT
CDR3 protein: CAISESGGGRSPLHF

D gene: TRBD1
clone size: .
J gene: TRBJ2-2
V gene: TRBV7-2
CDR3 DNA: TGTGCCAGCAGAAAGGACAGGGGCTTCACCGGGGAGCTGTTTTTT
CDR3 protein: CASRKDRGFTGELFF

D gene: .
clone size: .
J gene: TRBJ1-1
V gene: TRBV6-6
CDR3 DNA: TGTGCCAGCGGCTACAGCACTGAAGCTTTCTTT
CDR3 protein: CASGYSTEAFF

D gene: .
clone size: .
J gene: TRBJ1-1
V gene: TRBV7-6
CDR3 DNA: TGTGCCAGCAGCCCAAGGTTGGGCACTGAAGCTTTCTTT
CDR3 protein: CASSPRLGTEAFF

D gene: .
clone size: .
J gene: TRBJ2-7
V gene: TRBV7-9
CDR3 DNA: TGTGCCAGCAGGCCCTTAGGTTATCAGGGGTTACCCTCCTACGAGCAGTACTTC
CDR3 protein: CASRPLGYQGLPSYEQYF

D gene: .
clone size: .
J gene: TRBJ1-2
V gene: TRBV12-3/TRBV12-4
CDR3 DNA: TGTGCCAGCAGTCCAGGGTTAAGCTATGGCTACACCTTC
CDR3 protein: CASSPGLSYGYTF

D gene: TRBD1
clone size: .
J gene: TRBJ1-4
V gene: TRBV5-6
CDR3 DNA: TGTGCCAGCAGCTTGAGGGAAAACAGGGGAGTGCGCACTAATGAAAAACTGTTTTTT
CDR3 protein: CASSLRENRGVRTNEKLFF

D gene: TRBD1
clone size: .
J gene: TRBJ2-7
V gene: TRBV4-2
CDR3 DNA: TGTGCCAGCAGCCAAGTTGGGACAGGGCAAGAGCAGTACTTC
CDR3 protein: CASSQVGTGQEQYF

D gene: .
clone size: once
J gene: TRBJ2-7
V gene: TRBV6-5
CDR3 DNA: TGTGCCAGCAGTCCGCCTGATGGTGGGGCCTCCGAGCAGTACTTC
CDR3 protein: CASSPPDGGASEQYF

D gene: .
clone size: .
J gene: TRBJ2-2
V gene: TRBV6-5
CDR3 DNA: TGTGCCAGCACCCTAGACATGTGGGCCGGGGAGCTGTTTTTT
CDR3 protein: CASTLDMWAGELFF

D gene: .
clone size: .
J gene: TRBJ2-7
V gene: TRBV27
CDR3 DNA: TGTGCCAGCAGTTTAGTTTCCACCCAAAGCTACGAGCAGTACTTC
CDR3 protein: CASSLVSTQSYEQYF

D gene: .
clone size: .
J gene: TRBJ1-4
V gene: TRBV4-1
CDR3 DNA: TGCGCCAGCAGCCAAGTTGGCAGGACTAATGAAAAACTGTTTTTT
CDR3 protein: CASSQVGRTNEKLFF

D gene: TRBD2
clone size: .
J gene: TRBJ2-7
V gene: TRBV7-9
CDR3 DNA: TGTGCCAGCAGCCCGGCGGGGCTAGCGGGCCTGGGAAACGAGCAGTACTTC
CDR3 protein: CASSPAGLAGLGNEQYF

D gene: .
clone size: .
J gene: TRBJ2-3
V gene: TRBV4-2
CDR3 DNA: TGTGCCAGCAGTTCCGCCGGGACTTTCACAGATACGCAGTATTTT
CDR3 protein: CASSSAGTFTDTQYF

D gene: TRBD2
clone size: .
J gene: TRBJ2-1
V gene: TRBV9
CDR3 DNA: TGTGCCAGCAGCGTCCTAGCGGGAGGGCCTGGTGAGCAGTTCTTC
CDR3 protein: CASSVLAGGPGEQFF

D gene: .
clone size: .
J gene: TRBJ2-5
V gene: TRBV13
CDR3 DNA: TGTGCCAGCAGCAGCCGGGGAACGGAGACCCAGTACTTC
CDR3 protein: CASSSRGTETQYF

D gene: .
clone size: .
J gene: TRBJ2-7
V gene: TRBV7-8
CDR3 DNA: TGTGCCAGCAGCCAGTCCCCGGGACTCCTCTCCTACGAGCAGTACTTC
CDR3 protein: CASSQSPGLLSYEQYF